The TCR beta chain under discussion was sequenced for a study of T cell repertoires in cytomegalovirus infection. Turning to the study itself: In public TCR beta signatures, there were indications of both CMV infection and matching HLA type.

The CDR3 contains 14 residues. V was trimmed by 4 bases and J by 7 bases, leaving 17 bases between them. Looked up from germline, CDR1 is ENHRY and CDR2 is SYGVKD. TCRdb reprocessed the reads via MiXCR and lists one record per CDR3 protein. Of about 740,000 distinct CDR3 sequences listed, 35% to 40% were seen once; the top ten hold under 3.5%. Comment on this clonotype: No antigen is known for it.

Points from the study as a whole: Dominating the ex vivo response were TCR beta clonotypes that were CMV-specific and HLA-C-restricted. Cumulative public TCR beta family frequency identified CMV carriers with the relevant HLA.

Sequenced input: PBMCs. The J gene is TRBJ2-7, the V gene TRBV10-3; D perhaps matches TRBD2 (6 bases). This TCR derives from a human donor in good health (CMV status not recorded). Some clones in this sample may be carry-over from other donors' samples. The CDR3 spells CAISGAGSFREQYF. CDR3 bases: TGTGCCATCAGTGGGGCCGGGAGCTTTCGGGAGCAGTACTTC.